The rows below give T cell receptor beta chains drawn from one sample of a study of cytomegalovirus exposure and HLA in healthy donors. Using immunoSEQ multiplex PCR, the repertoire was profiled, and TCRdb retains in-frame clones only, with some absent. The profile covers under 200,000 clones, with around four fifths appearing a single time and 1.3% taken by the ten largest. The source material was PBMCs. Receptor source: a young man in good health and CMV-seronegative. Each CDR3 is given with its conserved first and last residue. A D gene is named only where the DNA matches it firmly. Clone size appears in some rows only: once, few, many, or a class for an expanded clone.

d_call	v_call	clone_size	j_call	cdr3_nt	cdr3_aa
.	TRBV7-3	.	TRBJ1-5	TGTGCCAGCAGCCTCGGGGGAGGAATTAATCAGCCCCAGCATTTT	CASSLGGGINQPQHF
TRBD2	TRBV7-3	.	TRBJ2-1	TGTGCCAGCAGCTCCCCGGGACTAGCGGGAATCCCCTACTACAATGAGCAGTTCTTC	CASSSPGLAGIPYYNEQFF
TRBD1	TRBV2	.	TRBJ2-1	TGTGCCAGCAGTGGAGGGACAGGGGGCCCTTACAATGAGCAGTTCTTC	CASSGGTGGPYNEQFF
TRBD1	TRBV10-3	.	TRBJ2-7	TGTGCCATCAAATCGGACAGGGGTACCTACGAGCAGTACTTC	CAIKSDRGTYEQYF
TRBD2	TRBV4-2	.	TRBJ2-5	TGTGCCAGCAGCCAATTAGCGCGGGGGTTTCAAGAGACCCAGTACTTC	CASSQLARGFQETQYF
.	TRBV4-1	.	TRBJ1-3	TGCGCCAGCAGCCAAGAAGGCTGGGGAACGACCAGGGCCATCTCTGGAAACACCATATATTTT	CASSQEGWGTTRAISGNTIYF
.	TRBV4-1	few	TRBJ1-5	TGCGCCAGCAGCCAAGGTTTTAACAGGGAAAACCAGCCCCAGCATTTT	CASSQGFNRENQPQHF
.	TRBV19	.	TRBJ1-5	TGTGCCAGTAGGGGGCCAGGGATTCAGCCCCAGCATTTT	CASRGPGIQPQHF
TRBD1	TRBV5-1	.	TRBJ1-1	TGCGCCAGCAGCTTGACAGGGGGGTTCACTGAAGCTTTCTTT	CASSLTGGFTEAFF
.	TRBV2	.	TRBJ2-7	TGTGCCAGCAACTGGCAGGGTTCGAACGAGCAGTACTTC	CASNWQGSNEQYF
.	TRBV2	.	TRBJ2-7	TGTGCCAGCAGACTAGACTCCTACGAGCAGTACTTC	CASRLDSYEQYF
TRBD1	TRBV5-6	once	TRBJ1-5	TGTGCCAGCAGCAGCTGGACAGGGAAAGGCAATCAGCCCCAGCATTTT	CASSSWTGKGNQPQHF
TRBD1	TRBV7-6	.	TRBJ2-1	TGTGCCAGCAGCTTAACGCCTATGGGACAGGGAGGCGATGAGCAGTTCTTC	CASSLTPMGQGGDEQFF
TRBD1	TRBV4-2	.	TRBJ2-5	TGTGCCAGCAGCCAAGATCAGGGGGTGGAGGAGACCCAGTACTTC	CASSQDQGVEETQYF
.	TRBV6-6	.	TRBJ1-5	TGTGCCAGTGTGGGAGTCCGCAATCAGCCCCAGCATTTT	CASVGVRNQPQHF
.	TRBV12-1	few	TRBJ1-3	TGTGCCAGCAGCCCGGGGGACAGCTCAGACTCTGGAAACACCATATATTTT	CASSPGDSSDSGNTIYF
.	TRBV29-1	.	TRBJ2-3	TGCAGCGTTGCGTGGCCTAGTGGGACAGATACGCAGTATTTT	CSVAWPSGTDTQYF
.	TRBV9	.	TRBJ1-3	TGTGCCAGCAGCGTAGGGGGACAAGCCTCTGGAAACACCATATATTTT	CASSVGGQASGNTIYF
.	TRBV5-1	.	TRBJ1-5	TGCGCCAGCAGTGAGGGCAGTGGGCAGCCCCAGCATTTT	CASSEGSGQPQHF
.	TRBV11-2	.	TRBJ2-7	TGTGCCAGCAGCTTCGGGCAGGGGGGCCTCGGCGAGCAGTACTTC	CASSFGQGGLGEQYF
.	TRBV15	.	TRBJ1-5	TGTGCCACCAGCAGAGATCGGGGGGGGAATGGTAAGCCCCAGCATTTT	CATSRDRGGNGKPQHF
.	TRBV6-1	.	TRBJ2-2	TGTGCCAGCTCTAGTGACAGGTTCACCGGGGAGCTGTTTTTT	CASSSDRFTGELFF
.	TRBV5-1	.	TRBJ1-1	TGCGCCAGCAGCCCCCCCGCGGCCGCCGCTGAAGCTTTCTTT	CASSPPAAAAEAFF
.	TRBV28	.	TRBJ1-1	TGTGCCAGTACTATCCTTGGTCAGACCAACACTGAAGCTTTCTTT	CASTILGQTNTEAFF
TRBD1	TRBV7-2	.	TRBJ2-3	TGTGCCAGCAGCCCGGGACAGGGGAGAGATACGCAGTATTTT	CASSPGQGRDTQYF
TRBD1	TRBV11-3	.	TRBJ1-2	TGTGCCAGCAGCGATGCCGGGACAGACATAGCTAACTATGGCTACACCTTC	CASSDAGTDIANYGYTF
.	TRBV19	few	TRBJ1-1	TGTGCCTCCAGGGGAAGGGTTGGAGTTGAAGCTTTCTTT	CASRGRVGVEAFF
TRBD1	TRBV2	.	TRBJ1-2	TGTGCCAGCAGCCCCGGACAGGGCTATGGCTACACCTTC	CASSPGQGYGYTF
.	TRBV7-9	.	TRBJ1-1	TGTGCCAGCAGCTTAGATTGGACAGCGAACACTGAAGCTTTCTTT	CASSLDWTANTEAFF
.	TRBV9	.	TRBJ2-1	TGTGCCAGCAGCGGGCTAGGCTTCTCCTACAATGAGCAGTTCTTC	CASSGLGFSYNEQFF
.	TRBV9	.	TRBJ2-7	TGTGCCAGCAGCGTAGAGGTGGGCCCCTACGAGCAGTACTTC	CASSVEVGPYEQYF
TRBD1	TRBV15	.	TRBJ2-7	TGTGCCACCAGCAAACCCGGGACAGGGTCTTACGAGCAGTACTTC	CATSKPGTGSYEQYF
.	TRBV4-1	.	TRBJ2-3	TGCGCCAGCAGCCCCGAGCTTAGCACAGATACGCAGTATTTT	CASSPELSTDTQYF
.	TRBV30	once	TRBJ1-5	TGTGCCTGGAGTCTTACAGGGTCCGTAAATCAGCCCCAGCATTTT	CAWSLTGSVNQPQHF
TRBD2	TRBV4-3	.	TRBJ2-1	TGCGCCAGCAGCCCCTTGGGAGGGGAGCAGTTCTTC	CASSPLGGEQFF
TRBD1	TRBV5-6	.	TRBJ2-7	TGTGCCAGCTCCGAGTCGGACAGGGCCTACGAGCAGTACTTC	CASSESDRAYEQYF
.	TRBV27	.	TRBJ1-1	TGTGCCAGCACGGGGGGGCACACTATGAACACTGAAGCTTTCTTT	CASTGGHTMNTEAFF
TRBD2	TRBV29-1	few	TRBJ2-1	TGCAGCGTTCAAAAGGGACTAGGGAACAATGAGCAGTTCTTC	CSVQKGLGNNEQFF
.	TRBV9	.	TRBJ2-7	TGTGCCAGCAGCGTAGCTGAACGAGGCACAAAATACGAGCAGTACTTC	CASSVAERGTKYEQYF
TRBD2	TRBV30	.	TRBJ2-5	TGTGCCTGGAGTGTTGGACTAGCGGGTAGGGAGACCCAGTACTTC	CAWSVGLAGRETQYF
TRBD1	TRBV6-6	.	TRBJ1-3	TGTGCCAGCAGTACGTCCGGGACAGTCGGCACCATATATTTT	CASSTSGTVGTIYF
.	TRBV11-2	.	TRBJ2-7	TGTACCAGCAGCTTGAGTTTGTACGAGCAGTACTTC	CTSSLSLYEQYF
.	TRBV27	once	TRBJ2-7	TGTGCCAGCAGGACGAATGGGGGGTCAGCGCAGTACTTC	CASRTNGGSAQYF
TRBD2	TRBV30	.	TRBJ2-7	TGTGCCTGGAGTCGAGGCAGCGGGGGCTACGAGCAGTACTTC	CAWSRGSGGYEQYF
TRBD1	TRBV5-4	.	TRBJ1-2	TGTGCCAGCAGCTTTCCGGGACAGGGGATCGGTGGCTACACCTTC	CASSFPGQGIGGYTF
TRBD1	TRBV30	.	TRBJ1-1	TGTGCCTGGGGGACAGGCCAGAACACTGAAGCTTTCTTT	CAWGTGQNTEAFF
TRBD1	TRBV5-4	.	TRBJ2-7	TGTGCCAGCAGCTTGGGAGACAGGGGGCCCGAGCAGTACTTC	CASSLGDRGPEQYF
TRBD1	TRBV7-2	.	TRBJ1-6	TGTGCCAGCAGCTTAGATCATCAGGGGGCCGATTCACCCCTCCACTTT	CASSLDHQGADSPLHF
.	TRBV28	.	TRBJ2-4	TGTGCCAGCAGTTTAGCGCCGGGCCAGGGTAAAAACATTCAGTACTTC	CASSLAPGQGKNIQYF
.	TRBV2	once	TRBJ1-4	TGTGCCAGCAGTGGTCGGGAGTCGGATGAAAAACTGTTTTTT	CASSGRESDEKLFF
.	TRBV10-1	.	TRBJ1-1	TGCGCCAGCAGGCAAACCCAGGGTAACACTGAAGCTTTCTTT	CASRQTQGNTEAFF
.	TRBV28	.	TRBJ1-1	TGTGCCAGCAGTTTATATTTTGGGCCGAACACTGAAGCTTTCTTT	CASSLYFGPNTEAFF
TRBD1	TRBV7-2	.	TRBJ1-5	TGTGCCAGCAGCTCGACAGGGCGAAATCAGCCCCAGCATTTT	CASSSTGRNQPQHF
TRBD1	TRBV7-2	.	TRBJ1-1	TGTGCCAGCAGTAGGGGGCAGAACACTGAAGCTTTCTTT	CASSRGQNTEAFF
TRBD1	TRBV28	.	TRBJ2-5	TGTGCCAGCTCTAACAGGGGACGGGAAGAGACCCAGTACTTC	CASSNRGREETQYF
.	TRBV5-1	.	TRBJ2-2	TGCGCCAGCAGCTTGGTGGGGGCGTTCACCGGGGAGCTGTTTTTT	CASSLVGAFTGELFF
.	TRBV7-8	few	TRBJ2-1	TGTGCCAGCAGCGAACAACTAGGGCCCTACAATGAGCAGTTCTTC	CASSEQLGPYNEQFF
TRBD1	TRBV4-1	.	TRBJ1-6	TGCGCCAGCAGCCAGGGACAGGGAGCTTCGGCCCTCCACTTT	CASSQGQGASALHF
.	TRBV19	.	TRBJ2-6	TGTGCCAGTATACAGGCCCCATCCTCCTCTGGGGCCAACGTCCTGACTTTC	CASIQAPSSSGANVLTF